Below are 13 T cell receptor beta chains sequenced from a single sample in a study of shared clonotypes between healthy human individuals. The method was immunoSEQ multiplex PCR; TCRdb's version includes in-frame clones alone and lacks a portion of them. This table holds roughly 2,300,000 clones, roughly 92% found once. The sample taken for sequencing was naive CD4+ T cells from PBMCs. Subset denoted: CD45RA+ positively selected. These receptor sequences come from a man younger than 35 in good health. Some clones in this sample may be carry-over from other donors' samples.

The chain links TRBV27 to TRBJ2-1; 11 positions match TRBD2. This CDR3 spans 16 amino acids. The J segment lost 7 bases and the V segment lost 3 bases, leaving 8 bases of the junction unmatched. CDR1 and CDR2 from the germline V gene are MNHEY and SMNVEV (reference sequence). The chain's CDR3 is CASSFLTGTSGNEQFF. The CDR3 region has the DNA TGTGCCAGCAGTTTCCTCACCGGGACTAGCGGTAATGAGCAGTTCTTC.

This chain joins TRBV12-5 and TRBJ2-1; a weak D match, TRBD1 (6 bases). The CDR3 consists of 12 residues. V was trimmed by 1 base and J by 13 bases, leaving 11 bases between them. Germline CDR1 LGHNT, CDR2 FRNRAP. CDR3 region: CASGLDDRRQFF. For the CDR3, the DNA is TGTGCTAGTGGTTTGGACGACAGGAGACAGTTCTTC.

This chain connects TRBV5-5 to TRBJ2-5, with TRBD1 matching over 10 bases. The ends lost 3 bases at V and 3 bases at J; junction bases unmatched: 2. The CDR3 is 14 amino acids. CDR1 and CDR2 (germline): SGHKS, YYEKEE (reference sequence). The DNA for the CDR3 is TGTGCCAGCAGCTCCGGACAGGGGGAAGAGACCCAGTACTTC. It is translated as CASSSGQGEETQYF.

The chain employs TRBV19 and TRBJ1-5; 9 bases are shared with TRBD1. V dropped 3 bases and J dropped 3; count of bases not matched to a gene: 6. The CDR3 has 16 amino acids. Germline CDR1 LNHDA, CDR2 SQIVND (reference sequence). DNA of the CDR3: TGTGCCAGTAGTATTTGGGACAGGGTGGCCAATCAGCCCCAGCATTTT. Amino acids: CASSIWDRVANQPQHF.

This clone was counted once. Other DNA sequences in the same sample also yield this CDR3. V is TRBV30 and J is TRBJ2-1; 8 bases are shared with TRBD2. Germline V CDR1 and CDR2: GTSNPN, SVGIG (reference sequence). The CDR3 has 15 residues. Trimming cost V 0 bases and J 3 bases; bases outside gene matches: 4. Written as DNA, the CDR3 is TGTGCCTGGAGTGTGGGAACTAGCGGCTACAATGAGCAGTTCTTC. Translating it yields CAWSVGTSGYNEQFF. The whole variable domain, remainder taken from reference TRBV30 and TRBJ2-1, is SQTIHQWPATLVQPVGSPLSLECTVEGTSNPNLYWYRQAAGRGLQLLFYSVGIGQISSEVPQNLSASRPQDRQFILSSKKLLLSDSGFYLCAWSVGTSGYNEQFFGPGTRLTVL.

The V gene is TRBV4-1, the J gene TRBJ1-2; perhaps TRBD1 as D (6 bases). Germline assignment: CDR1 MGHRA and CDR2 YSYEKL. V lost 8 bases to trimming and J lost 2 bases, with 15 bases between them. The CDR3 has 14 residues. As DNA, the CDR3 is TGCGCCAGCGGACCGGGGGGCGTCAACTATGGCTACACCTTC. Amino acid sequence: CASGPGGVNYGYTF.

The sample holds a few counts of this clone. The rearrangement joins TRBV2 to TRBJ1-2; D perhaps matches TRBD1 (6 bases). There are 12 residues in the CDR3. V lost 6 bases to trimming and J lost 3 bases, with 8 bases between them. Germline V lookup: CDR1 SNHLY, CDR2 FYNNEI. Written as DNA, the CDR3 is TGTGCCAGCAGACAGGGAGACTATGGCTACACCTTC. Protein product: CASRQGDYGYTF. The whole variable domain, remainder taken from reference TRBV2 and TRBJ1-2, is EPEVTQTPSHQVTQMGQEVILRCVPISNHLYFYWYRQILGQKVEFLVSFYNNEISEKSEIFDDQFSVERPDGSNFTLKIRSTKLEDSAMYFCASRQGDYGYTFGSGTRLTVV.

The chain joins TRBV29-1 to TRBJ2-3; 10 nucleotides align to TRBD1. This CDR3 contains 15 residues. Germline V CDR1 and CDR2: SQVTM, ANQGSEA. Unmatched junction bases numbered 5, after V lost 1 base and J lost 4 bases. This CDR3 is CSVEGDRGTADTQYF. The DNA for the CDR3 is TGCAGCGTTGAAGGGGACAGGGGAACCGCAGATACGCAGTATTTT.

The chain carries TRBV6-5 and TRBJ1-2; 10 bases agree with TRBD1. The CDR3 is 15 residues long. V dropped 5 bases and J dropped 7; count of bases not matched to a gene: 10. Germline V lookup: CDR1 MNHEY, CDR2 SVGAGI. CDR3 nucleotides: TGTGCCAGCAGTCCCACCGGGACAGGGGTGGTTGGCTACACCTTC. Translated: CASSPTGTGVVGYTF.

V is TRBV5-6 and J is TRBJ2-4; 7 nucleotides line up with TRBD2. Trimming removed 4 bases from V and 0 bases from J; junction bases left unmatched: 7. The CDR3 runs to 16 residues. The germline V gene encodes CDR1 SGHDT and CDR2 YYEEEE. The CDR3 region has the DNA TGTGCCAGCAGCCGGCGGGGGTCCCTAGCCAAAAACATTCAGTACTTC. This translates into CASSRRGSLAKNIQYF.

The V and J genes are TRBV6-5 and TRBJ2-7, with TRBD1 matching 10 bases. In germline, CDR1 is MNHEY, CDR2 SVGAGI. The CDR3 is 15 residues long. J was trimmed by 4 bases and V by 8 bases; bases with no gene match: 11. CDR3 DNA: TGTGCCAGCGCCCCCCTGACAGGGGGCCGATACGAGCAGTACTTC. It codes for CASAPLTGGRYEQYF.

This clone was detected only once. The genes are TRBV7-9 and TRBJ2-3, with D possibly being TRBD1 or TRBD2 (5 bases each). The length of the CDR3 is 15 residues. The germline V and J ends were trimmed by 5 bases and 6 bases, with 18 bases remaining between them. Germline-derived CDR1 and CDR2 are SEHNR and FQNEAQ (reference sequence). In DNA, the CDR3 is TGTGCCAGCAGCCGTGAGGGCAGGGTGTGGGATACGCAGTATTTT. Encoded protein: CASSREGRVWDTQYF.

The chain is built from TRBV6-4 and TRBJ2-3; possibly TRBD1 or TRBD2 for D (6 bases each). Germline V gene data show CDR1 as MRHNA and CDR2 as SNTAGT. This CDR3 has 15 amino acids. The V gene lost 4 bases and the J gene lost 2 bases, with 13 bases spanning the gap. CDR3 residues: CASSVGTGATDTQYF. The CDR3 DNA is TGTGCCAGCAGTGTAGGAACGGGGGCCACAGATACGCAGTATTTT.